The 15 T cell receptor beta chains given below trace back to one sample, sequenced in a study of blood T cells in healthy people across ages. It was with a sample-barcoded 5' primer and a J-beta primer mix that a second PCR of roughly 7 to 12 cycles was run. TCRdb analysed the 5' RACE reads with MiXCR anew, one entry per CDR3 protein. The data contain 1.5 million to 2 million distinct CDR3 sequences, 25% to 30% of them singletons. Specimen: blood. Receptors were obtained from a woman in her twenties or thirties in good health.

V usage is TRBV27 and J usage is TRBJ2-7; 9 bases fit TRBD2. Germline V CDR1 and CDR2: MNHEY, SMNVEV (reference sequence). The CDR3 is made up of 16 amino acids. After removal of 8 bases from V and 3 bases from J, the junction contained 14 bases not matched to a gene. The DNA for the CDR3 is TGTGCCAGCGGGACATTAGCGGGGGACTCTATCTACGAGCAGTACTTC. Translated: CASGTLAGDSIYEQYF.

This chain joins TRBV3-1 and TRBJ1-1, with unresolved D. The CDR3 runs 11 residues. V lost 4 bases and J 8 bases, leaving 8 bases between the germline ends. Germline V gene sequence: CDR1 LGHDT, CDR2 YNNKEL (reference sequence). CDR3 region: CASSRGREAFF. The CDR3, as DNA: TGTGCCAGCAGCCGTGGAAGGGAAGCTTTCTTT.

A few counts support this clonotype. The gene calls are TRBV4-1 and TRBJ2-1; 8 nucleotides align to TRBD1. Germline-derived CDR1 and CDR2 are MGHRA and YSYEKL. The CDR3 spans 16 residues. Losses at the gene ends were 4 bases for V and 7 bases for J; bases not matched to a gene: 12. CDR3 nucleotide sequence: TGCGCCAGCAGCCGGAGGACCGGACAGGGATTGAATGAGCAGTTCTTC. Protein: CASSRRTGQGLNEQFF.

This clonotype was observed a few times. In DNA form, the CDR3 reads TGCGCCAGCAGCCGGGACAGTGGCAGGCCTTATACGCAGTATTTT. This encodes CASSRDSGRPYTQYF. The V call is TRBV5-1, the J call TRBJ2-3, with 7 bases matching TRBD1. V shed 4 bases, J shed 7 bases, and the junction held 12 bases outside the gene matches. The CDR3 length is 15 residues. Germline CDR1 is SGHRS and CDR2 is YFSETQ.

This clonotype appeared many times. The chain uses TRBV12-3 or TRBV12-4 and TRBJ2-7, with a possible D match to TRBD2 (6 bases). The V end was cut by 2 bases, the J end by 4 bases, with 15 bases between. The length of the CDR3 is 15 residues. CDR3 in amino acids: CASSLRLGRRYEQYF. CDR3 coding DNA: TGTGCCAGCAGTTTACGACTAGGTAGACGATACGAGCAGTACTTC.

Remarks on this clonotype: A much bigger clone sits one base away, suggesting this may be a read error. This sequence joins TRBV29-1 and TRBJ1-1; D call uncertain. The germline CDR1 and CDR2 sequences are SQVTM and ANQGSEA. The CDR3 runs 15 residues. V gave up 8 bases and J gave up 0 bases, with 19 bases separating them. CDR3 in DNA: TGCAGCTTCTGGCCCGGGTGGGGAATGAACACTGAAGCTTTCTTT. Amino acids: CSFWPGWGMNTEAFF.

The sample holds a few counts of this clonotype. V and J are TRBV11-2 and TRBJ2-4, with D hard to call. Trimming removed 5 bases from V and 0 bases from J, with 17 bases in between. From germline, CDR1 is SGHAT and CDR2 FQNNGV. The CDR3 consists of 17 residues. The CDR3 here is CASSQIPWSLAKNIQYF. CDR3 coding DNA: TGTGCCAGCAGCCAGATCCCATGGAGCCTAGCCAAAAACATTCAGTACTTC. Variable domain in full (rest from reference TRBV11-2 and TRBJ2-4): EAGVAQSPRYKIIEKRQSVAFWCNPISGHATLYWYQQILGQGPKLLIQFQNNGVVDDSQLPKDRFSAERLKGVDSTLKIQPAKLEDSAVYLCASSQIPWSLAKNIQYFGAGTRLSVL.

In regard to this clonotype: A much larger clonotype is one base distant, so this may be a read error. The chain has TRBV5-1 and TRBJ2-1, with a tentative D call TRBD1 (6 bases). This CDR3 spans 14 amino acids. Germline CDR1 reads SGHRS; CDR2 reads YFSETQ. V lost 3 bases and J 4 bases, leaving 11 bases between the germline ends. The DNA for the CDR3 is TGCGCCAGCAGCTGTGGACAGAGTTACAATGAGCAGTTCTTC. Protein product: CASSCGQSYNEQFF.

The V gene is TRBV20-1, the J gene TRBJ1-2; D not certain. Trimming shortened V by 3 bases and J by 8 bases, and 13 bases separated the two germline ends. CDR3 size: 12 residues. Germline V gives CDR1 DFQATT, CDR2 SNEGSKA (reference sequence). The CDR3 DNA follows: TGCAGTGCTAGGTCGGGAGTGGGCGGCTACACCTTC. Encoded protein: CSARSGVGGYTF.

This rearrangement joins TRBV3-1 to TRBJ2-7; D call uncertain. Between the trimmed V and J ends, which lost 0 bases and 2 bases, there was a span of 14 bases. This CDR3 comprises 16 residues. Germline V gene data show CDR1 as LGHDT and CDR2 as YNNKEL (reference sequence). CDR3 in amino acids: CASSQERPDGTYEQYF. CDR3 DNA: TGTGCCAGCAGCCAAGAGCGTCCGGACGGTACCTACGAGCAGTACTTC.

In its sample, this clonotype was seen a few times. V gene TRBV5-1 combines with J gene TRBJ2-3; 8 bases map to TRBD2. The CDR3 has 17 residues. In germline, CDR1 is SGHRS, CDR2 YFSETQ. With 1 base clipped from V and 0 bases from J, the junction kept 7 bases outside the gene matches. The CDR3 is CASSLIPGGGSTDTQYF. The DNA of the CDR3 is TGCGCCAGCAGCTTGATCCCCGGCGGGGGGAGCACAGATACGCAGTATTTT.

J is TRBJ1-2 and V is TRBV7-9; 7 bases fit TRBD1. This CDR3 comprises 16 residues. Germline V gene lookup returns CDR1 SEHNR and CDR2 FQNEAQ (reference sequence). The V gene end was trimmed by 5 bases and the J gene end by 4 bases; junction bases not matched to a gene: 13. In nucleotides, the CDR3 is TGTGCCAGCAGCGTAGGCTTAGGGACAGTAAGCTATGGCTACACCTTC. It encodes CASSVGLGTVSYGYTF.

The CDR3 protein is CASSLFPGNTEAFF. The CDR3 bases are TGCGCCAGCAGCTTGTTCCCGGGAAACACTGAAGCTTTCTTT. The chain couples TRBV5-1 to TRBJ1-1; D is undetermined. V lost 1 base and J 2 bases, leaving 9 bases between the germline ends. This CDR3 is built from 14 residues. Germline V lookup: CDR1 SGHRS, CDR2 YFSETQ.

The sample holds a few counts of this clonotype. The chain has TRBV5-6 and TRBJ2-7; 8 bases align to TRBD2. The germline V gene encodes CDR1 SGHDT and CDR2 YYEEEE. This CDR3 is 15 amino acids long. J was trimmed by 0 bases and V by 1 base; bases with no gene match: 3. The CDR3 DNA reads as TGTGCCAGCAGCTTGTACGGGACTAGCTCCTACGAGCAGTACTTC. Residues: CASSLYGTSSYEQYF.

Only a few counts were recorded for this clonotype. This rearrangement joins TRBV19 to TRBJ2-1; D unresolved. CDR3 length equals 15 residues. CDR1 is LNHDA, CDR2 SQIVND, per germline (reference sequence). Trimming shortened V by 3 bases and J by 0 bases, and 9 bases separated the two germline ends. In nucleotides, the CDR3 is TGTGCCAGTAGTATCTTATACTTCTCCTACAATGAGCAGTTCTTC. Its protein is CASSILYFSYNEQFF.